The 20 T cell receptor beta chains below all came from one sample that was sequenced in a study of beta chain features in type 1 diabetes. Findings and limits, study-wide: A moderate, significant TCRB CDR3 shortening appeared in type 1 diabetes across four CD4+ subsets.

These receptors' targets are unknown. Expressed TCRB transcripts were sequenced after all isolated RNA was converted to cDNA. The data were produced by immunoSEQ multiplex PCR, yet TCRdb's version contains in-frame clones alone and is incomplete. The sample has 630,000 or so clones; about 14% are singletons. The sample consisted of naive CD4+ T cells from blood. These receptors were taken from a man between 18 and 29 years old with type 1 diabetes.

This clone was observed a few times. This chain connects TRBV7-2 to TRBJ2-2; no reliable D call. This CDR3 spans 14 amino acids. Per the germline V gene, CDR1 is SGHTA and CDR2 is FQGNSA. Trimming removed 2 bases from V and 7 bases from J, with 11 bases in between. The chain's CDR3 is CASSLTRNNGELFF. The CDR3 nucleotides read TGTGCCAGCAGCTTAACACGGAATAACGGGGAGCTGTTTTTT.

This clone has only a few counts. The chain carries TRBV30 and TRBJ1-2; TRBD1 might be the D (6 bases). This CDR3 region has 12 residues. V was cut by 1 base and J by 7 bases, with 10 bases left in between. Germline CDR1 GTSNPN, CDR2 SVGIG (reference sequence). CDR3 sequence reads: CAWSAGQFGYTF. The CDR3 coding sequence is TGTGCCTGGAGTGCCGGACAGTTTGGCTACACCTTC.

The chain joins TRBV7-2 to TRBJ2-1; D may match TRBD1 or TRBD2 (5 bases each). CDR1 is SGHTA and CDR2 is FQGNSA in the germline V gene. The CDR3 runs 15 residues. Trimming left V 4 bases short and J 0 bases short, with 10 bases between. CDR3 protein: CASSSRDPSYNEQFF. In nucleotides, the CDR3 is TGTGCCAGCAGCTCCCGGGACCCCTCCTACAATGAGCAGTTCTTC.

The chain employs TRBV7-2 and TRBJ2-7; 11 bases agree with TRBD2. With V trimmed by 1 base and J by 0 bases, 2 bases remained unmatched. CDR1 and CDR2 (germline): SGHTA, FQGNSA. The CDR3 contains 16 residues. CDR3 amino acids: CASSLGLAGFSYEQYF. DNA for the CDR3: TGTGCCAGCAGCTTAGGACTAGCGGGGTTCTCCTACGAGCAGTACTTC.

On this clone: This same CDR3 is encoded by further DNA sequences in the sample. This chain connects TRBV30 to TRBJ1-5, with D perhaps TRBD1 (5 bases). The CDR3 consists of 14 residues. V was trimmed by 0 bases and J by 6 bases, leaving 12 bases between them. Germline CDR1 is GTSNPN and CDR2 is SVGIG (reference sequence). The CDR3 region has the DNA TGTGCCTGGAGTGTACGTGGGGGGGGTCAGCCCCAGCATTTT. The encoded protein is CAWSVRGGGQPQHF.

This clone was found a few times. The gene calls are TRBV7-2 and TRBJ2-7; possibly TRBD1 for D (5 bases). CDR1 is SGHTA and CDR2 is FQGNSA in the germline V gene. The CDR3 length is 14 residues. V was pared by 4 bases and J by 4 bases, with 14 bases between. CDR3 coding DNA: TGTGCCAGCAGCTCATCCCAGGGTTTGTACGAGCAGTACTTC. Its protein product is CASSSSQGLYEQYF.

This clone appeared a few times. In nucleotides, the CDR3 is TGCGCCAGCAGCTTGGTTGGACAGGGTGAGGATGGCTACACCTTC. This sequence encodes CASSLVGQGEDGYTF. The V and J genes are TRBV5-1 and TRBJ1-2; 8 bases are shared with TRBD1. CDR1 and CDR2 (germline): SGHRS, YFSETQ. The CDR3 has 15 amino acids. V shed 0 bases and J 6 bases; nucleotides not matched to a gene: 7.

The J gene is TRBJ2-1, the V gene TRBV18, with 12 nucleotides matching TRBD2. The CDR3 covers 18 residues. Germline loops: CDR1 KGHSH, CDR2 LQKENI. V was pared by 2 bases and J by 0 bases, with 5 bases of the junction left unmatched. Written as DNA, the CDR3 is TGTGCCAGCTCACCAAACCTAGCGGGGGGGAGCTCCTACAATGAGCAGTTCTTC. The encoded protein is CASSPNLAGGSSYNEQFF. The full variable domain, its missing parts supplied by reference TRBV18 and TRBJ2-1, is NAGVMQNPRHLVRRRGQEARLRCSPMKGHSHVYWYRQLPEEGLKFMVYLQKENIIDESGMPKERFSAEFPKEGPSILRIQQVVRGDSAAYFCASSPNLAGGSSYNEQFFGPGTRLTVL.

This chain uses TRBV5-4 with TRBJ2-3; D tentatively fits TRBD1 or TRBD2 (5 bases each). Germline CDR1 SGHNT, CDR2 YYREEE (reference sequence). Trimming cost V 4 bases and J 1 base, with 16 bases left between them. The CDR3 length is 16 residues. This CDR3 is CASSGTPGSGTDTQYF. The CDR3 nucleotides are TGTGCCAGCAGCGGGACGCCGGGTTCTGGCACAGATACGCAGTATTTT. Using reference TRBV5-4 and TRBJ2-3 for the parts outside the CDR3, the full variable domain is ETGVTQSPTHLIKTRGQQVTLRCSSQSGHNTVSWYQQALGQGPQFIFQYYREEENGRGNFPPRFSGLQFPNYSSELNVNALELDDSALYLCASSGTPGSGTDTQYFGPGTRLTVL.

This chain uses TRBV27 with TRBJ2-7; D may be TRBD2 (6 bases). V was trimmed by 4 bases and J by 3 bases, leaving 16 bases between them. CDR3 length: 15 residues. CDR1 and CDR2 (germline): MNHEY, SMNVEV (reference sequence). CDR3 sequence (DNA): TGTGCCAGCAGTTCTCAGACTTCGCGGGACTACGAGCAGTACTTC. As protein: CASSSQTSRDYEQYF.

In its sample, this clone was seen a few times. V usage is TRBV19 and J usage is TRBJ1-3, with TRBD1 matching 7 bases. The CDR3 spans 16 residues. V lost 3 bases, J lost 0 bases, and 5 bases stayed unmatched. From germline, CDR1 is LNHDA and CDR2 SQIVND (reference sequence). The CDR3 region is CASSIWDSSSGNTIYF. The CDR3 DNA reads TGTGCCAGTAGTATCTGGGACAGCAGCTCTGGAAACACCATATATTTT.

This clone was observed a handful of times. This rearrangement joins TRBV30 to TRBJ2-1; tentatively, D is TRBD2 (6 bases). CDR1 is GTSNPN and CDR2 is SVGIG in the germline V gene (reference sequence). The germline V and J ends were trimmed by 3 bases and 5 bases, with 17 bases remaining between them. There are 15 residues in the CDR3. In DNA form, the CDR3 reads TGTGCCTGGAGAACCCCGGGACTCCTCGACAATGAGCAGTTCTTC. This codes for CAWRTPGLLDNEQFF. The full variable domain, with the rest looked up from reference TRBV30 and TRBJ2-1, is SQTIHQWPATLVQPVGSPLSLECTVEGTSNPNLYWYRQAAGRGLQLLFYSVGIGQISSEVPQNLSASRPQDRQFILSSKKLLLSDSGFYLCAWRTPGLLDNEQFFGPGTRLTVL.

Here the CDR3 DNA reads TGCAGCGTCGCCGGGACATCGGTGGGAAACGAGCAGTACTTC. It is translated as CSVAGTSVGNEQYF. The genes are TRBV29-1 and TRBJ2-7; a weak D match, TRBD1 (6 bases). This CDR3 contains 14 residues. The germline V and J ends were trimmed by 6 bases and 5 bases, with 20 bases remaining between them. CDR1 and CDR2 (germline): SQVTM, ANQGSEA.

This clone was counted a few times. The chain has TRBV4-2 and TRBJ1-5; maybe TRBD1 (5 bases). V was pared by 3 bases and J by 6 bases, with 15 bases between. The CDR3 totals 15 residues. Germline CDR1 reads LGHNA; CDR2 reads YNFKEQ. Here the CDR3 reads CASSHAGVEGQPQHF. For the CDR3, the DNA is TGTGCCAGCAGCCACGCGGGGGTGGAGGGTCAGCCCCAGCATTTT.

There are a few counts of this clone. The chain combines TRBV2 with TRBJ2-7, with 9 positions matching TRBD2. The CDR3 runs to 13 residues. The junction had 6 bases not matched to a gene; V was cut back by 10 bases and J by 2 bases. CDR1 is SNHLY, CDR2 FYNNEI, per germline. The CDR3 nucleotides are TGTGCCATTCCAGCGGGAGGCGCCTACGAGCAGTACTTC. Its translation is CAIPAGGAYEQYF.

This clone has more than one count but fewer than ten. The rearrangement links TRBV25-1 to TRBJ1-1, with D hard to call. The CDR3 is made up of 15 amino acids. The ends were cut back, 4 bases at V and 0 bases at J, with 12 bases in the middle. Germline CDR1 is MGHDK and CDR2 is SYGVNS. The CDR3 sequence is CASSAGWILNTEAFF. The CDR3, as DNA: TGTGCCAGCAGTGCCGGGTGGATACTGAACACTGAAGCTTTCTTT.

This clone has a handful of counts. The chain links TRBV18 to TRBJ1-1; a weak D match, TRBD1 (5 bases). V lost 6 bases, J lost 3 bases, and 14 bases lay in between. Per the germline V gene, CDR1 is KGHSH and CDR2 is LQKENI. This CDR3 is 14 amino acids long. CDR3 nucleotide sequence: TGTGCCAGCTCCCCGATAGAACAGGACACTGAAGCTTTCTTT. It translates to CASSPIEQDTEAFF.

The rearrangement joins TRBV5-1 to TRBJ2-1; D call uncertain. This CDR3 contains 16 residues. Germline loops: CDR1 SGHRS, CDR2 YFSETQ. The V end lost 0 bases, the J end lost 1 base, and 11 bases lay between the germline ends. Here the CDR3 reads CASSLGVDWSYNEQFF. In DNA, the CDR3 is TGCGCCAGCAGCTTGGGTGTGGATTGGTCCTACAATGAGCAGTTCTTC. The whole variable domain, remainder taken from reference TRBV5-1 and TRBJ2-1, is KAGVTQTPRYLIKTRGQQVTLSCSPISGHRSVSWYQQTPGQGLQFLFEYFSETQRNKGNFPGRFSGRQFSNSRSEMNVSTLELGDSALYLCASSLGVDWSYNEQFFGPGTRLTVL.

V usage is TRBV30 and J usage is TRBJ1-2, with TRBD1 identical over 9 bases. The CDR3 runs 18 residues. The germline V gene encodes CDR1 GTSNPN and CDR2 SVGIG (reference sequence). V lost 7 bases to trimming and J lost 7 bases; unmatched junction nucleotides: 25. The CDR3 protein is CASPLGTGTGIRGGGYTF. The CDR3 bases are TGTGCCTCGCCCTTGGGGACCGGGACAGGGATCCGAGGAGGTGGCTACACCTTC.

This clone turned up a few times. This chain joins TRBV4-3 and TRBJ1-4; D gene ambiguous. The CDR3 loop spans 17 amino acids. The V end was cut by 0 bases, the J end by 0 bases, with 11 bases between. CDR1 is LGHNA and CDR2 is YSLEER in the germline V gene. The DNA of the CDR3 is TGCGCCAGCAGCCAAGATCTAACAGCTACAACTAATGAAAAACTGTTTTTT. Its translation is CASSQDLTATTNEKLFF.